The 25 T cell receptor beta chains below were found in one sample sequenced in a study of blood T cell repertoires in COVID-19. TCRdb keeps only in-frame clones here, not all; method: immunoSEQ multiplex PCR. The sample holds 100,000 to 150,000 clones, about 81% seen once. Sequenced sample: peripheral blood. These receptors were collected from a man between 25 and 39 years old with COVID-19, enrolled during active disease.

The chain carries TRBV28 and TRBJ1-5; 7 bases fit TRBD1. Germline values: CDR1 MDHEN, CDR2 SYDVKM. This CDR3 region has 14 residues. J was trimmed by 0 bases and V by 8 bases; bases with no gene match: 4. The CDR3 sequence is CASGQVYSNQPQHF. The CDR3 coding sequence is TGTGCCAGCGGACAGGTCTATAGCAATCAGCCCCAGCATTTT. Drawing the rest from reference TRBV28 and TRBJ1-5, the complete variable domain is DVKVTQSSRYLVKRTGEKVFLECVQDMDHENMFWYRQDPGLGLRLIYFSYDVKMKEKGDIPEGYSVSREKKERFSLILESASTNQTSMYLCASGQVYSNQPQHFGDGTRLSIL.

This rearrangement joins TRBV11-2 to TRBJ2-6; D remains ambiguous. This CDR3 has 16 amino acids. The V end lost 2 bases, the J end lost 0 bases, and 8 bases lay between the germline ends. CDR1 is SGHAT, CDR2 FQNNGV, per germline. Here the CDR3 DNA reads TGTGCCAGCAGCTTAATGGCGGCCTCTGGGGCCAACGTCCTGACTTTC. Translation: CASSLMAASGANVLTF.

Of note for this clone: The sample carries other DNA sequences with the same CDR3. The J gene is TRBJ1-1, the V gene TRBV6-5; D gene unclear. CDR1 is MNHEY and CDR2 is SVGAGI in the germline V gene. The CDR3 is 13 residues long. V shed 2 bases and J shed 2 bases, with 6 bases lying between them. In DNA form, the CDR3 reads TGTGCCAGCAGTTACGGCAGAAACACTGAAGCTTTCTTT. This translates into CASSYGRNTEAFF.

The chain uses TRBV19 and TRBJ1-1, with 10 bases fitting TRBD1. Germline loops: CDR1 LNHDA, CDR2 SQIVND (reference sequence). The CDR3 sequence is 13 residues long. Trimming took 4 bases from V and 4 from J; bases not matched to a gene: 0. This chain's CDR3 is CASSRTGGTEAFF. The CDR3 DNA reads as TGTGCCAGTAGTAGGACAGGGGGCACTGAAGCTTTCTTT.

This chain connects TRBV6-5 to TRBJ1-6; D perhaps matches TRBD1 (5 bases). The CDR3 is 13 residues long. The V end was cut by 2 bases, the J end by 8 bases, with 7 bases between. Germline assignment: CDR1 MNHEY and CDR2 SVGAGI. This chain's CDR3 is CASSYGGDSPLHF. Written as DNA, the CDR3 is TGTGCCAGCAGTTACGGGGGGGATTCACCCCTCCACTTT.

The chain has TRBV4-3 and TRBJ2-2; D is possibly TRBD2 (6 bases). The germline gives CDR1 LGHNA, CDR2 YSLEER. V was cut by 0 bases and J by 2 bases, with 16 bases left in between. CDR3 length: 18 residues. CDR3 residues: CASSQDHWGSGNTGELFF. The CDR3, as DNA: TGCGCCAGCAGCCAAGACCATTGGGGTAGCGGTAACACCGGGGAGCTGTTTTTT.

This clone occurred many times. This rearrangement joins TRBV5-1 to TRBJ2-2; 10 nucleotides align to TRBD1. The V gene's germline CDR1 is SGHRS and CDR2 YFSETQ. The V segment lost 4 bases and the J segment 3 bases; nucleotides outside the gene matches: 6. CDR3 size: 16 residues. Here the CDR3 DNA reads TGCGCCAGCAGCCTTACGACAGGGGGCGACACCGGGGAGCTGTTTTTT. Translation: CASSLTTGGDTGELFF.

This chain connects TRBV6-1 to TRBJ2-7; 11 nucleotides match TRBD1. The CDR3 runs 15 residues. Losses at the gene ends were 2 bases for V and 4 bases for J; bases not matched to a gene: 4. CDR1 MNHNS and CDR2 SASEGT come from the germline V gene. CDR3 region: CASSEFRDRGYEQYF. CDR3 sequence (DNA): TGTGCCAGCAGTGAATTTAGGGACAGGGGGTACGAGCAGTACTTC.

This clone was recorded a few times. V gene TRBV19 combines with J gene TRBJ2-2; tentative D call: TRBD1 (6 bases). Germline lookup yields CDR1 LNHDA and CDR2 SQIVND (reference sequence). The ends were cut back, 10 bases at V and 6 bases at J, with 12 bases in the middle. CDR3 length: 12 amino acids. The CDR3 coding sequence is TGTGCCACCTGGAAGGGGGCCGGGGAGCTGTTTTTT. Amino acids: CATWKGAGELFF.

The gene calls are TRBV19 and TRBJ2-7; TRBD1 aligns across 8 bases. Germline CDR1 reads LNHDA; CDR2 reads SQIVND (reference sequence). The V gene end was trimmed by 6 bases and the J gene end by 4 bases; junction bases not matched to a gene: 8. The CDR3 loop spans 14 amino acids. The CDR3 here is CASSPRTGRYEQYF. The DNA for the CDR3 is TGTGCCAGTAGCCCTAGGACAGGGAGGTACGAGCAGTACTTC.

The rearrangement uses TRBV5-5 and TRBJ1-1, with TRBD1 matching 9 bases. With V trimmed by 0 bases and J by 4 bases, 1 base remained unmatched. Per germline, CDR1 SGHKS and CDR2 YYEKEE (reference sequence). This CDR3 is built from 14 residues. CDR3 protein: CASSLEDRGTEAFF. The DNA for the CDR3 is TGTGCCAGCAGCTTGGAGGACAGGGGCACTGAAGCTTTCTTT.

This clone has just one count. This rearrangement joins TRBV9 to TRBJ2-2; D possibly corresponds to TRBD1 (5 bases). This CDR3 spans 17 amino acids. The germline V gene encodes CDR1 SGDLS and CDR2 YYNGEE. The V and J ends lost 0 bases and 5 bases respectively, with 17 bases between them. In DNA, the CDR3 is TGTGCCAGCAGCGTAGCCCCTTCTCAAAGGGGTACCGGGGAGCTGTTTTTT. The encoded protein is CASSVAPSQRGTGELFF.

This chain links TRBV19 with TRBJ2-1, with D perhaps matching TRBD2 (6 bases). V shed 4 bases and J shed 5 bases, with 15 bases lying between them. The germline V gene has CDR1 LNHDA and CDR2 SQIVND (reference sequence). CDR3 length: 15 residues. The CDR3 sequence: CASSTSLGGNNEQFF. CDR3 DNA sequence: TGTGCCAGTAGTACCTCCCTCGGGGGAAACAATGAGCAGTTCTTC.

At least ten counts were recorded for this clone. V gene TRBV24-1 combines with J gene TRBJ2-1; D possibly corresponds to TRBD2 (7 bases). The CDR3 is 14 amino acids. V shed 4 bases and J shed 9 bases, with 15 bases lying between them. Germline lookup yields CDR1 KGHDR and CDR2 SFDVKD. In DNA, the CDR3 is TGTGCCACCAGTGACCCGAGGGGGAGGGGTGAGCAGTTCTTC. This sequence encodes CATSDPRGRGEQFF.

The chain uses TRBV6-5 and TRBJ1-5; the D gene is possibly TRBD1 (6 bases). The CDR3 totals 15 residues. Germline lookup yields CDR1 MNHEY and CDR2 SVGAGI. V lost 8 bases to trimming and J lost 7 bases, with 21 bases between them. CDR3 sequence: CASERYGSGAQPQHF. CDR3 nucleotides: TGTGCCAGCGAAAGATATGGGTCAGGGGCCCAGCCCCAGCATTTT.

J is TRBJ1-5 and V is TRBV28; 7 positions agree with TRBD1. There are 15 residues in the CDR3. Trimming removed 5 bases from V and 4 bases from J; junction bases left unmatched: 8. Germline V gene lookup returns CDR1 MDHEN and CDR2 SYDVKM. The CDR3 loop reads CASSLYRGSNQPQHF. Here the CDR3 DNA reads TGTGCCAGCAGTCTCTACAGGGGATCAAATCAGCCCCAGCATTTT.

The CDR3: CASSPGLLNYEQYF. Written as DNA, the CDR3 is TGTGCCAGCAGTCCGGGACTTCTAAACTACGAGCAGTACTTC. The genes are TRBV28 and TRBJ2-7; TRBD2 might be the D (6 bases). Trimming cost V 5 bases and J 3 bases, with 14 bases left between them. CDR3 size: 14 residues. Germline V gives CDR1 MDHEN, CDR2 SYDVKM.

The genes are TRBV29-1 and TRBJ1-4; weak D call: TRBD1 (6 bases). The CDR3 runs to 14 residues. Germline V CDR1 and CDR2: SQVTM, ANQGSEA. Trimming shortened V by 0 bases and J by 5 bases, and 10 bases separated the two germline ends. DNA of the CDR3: TGCAGCGTTGAAGATTGGGGGACAAATGAAAAACTGTTTTTT. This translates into CSVEDWGTNEKLFF.

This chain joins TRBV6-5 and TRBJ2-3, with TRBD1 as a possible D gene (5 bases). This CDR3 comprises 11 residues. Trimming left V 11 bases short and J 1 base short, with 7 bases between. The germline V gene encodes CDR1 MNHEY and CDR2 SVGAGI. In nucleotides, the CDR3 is TGTGCCGCAGGGCGCACAGATACGCAGTATTTT. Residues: CAAGRTDTQYF.

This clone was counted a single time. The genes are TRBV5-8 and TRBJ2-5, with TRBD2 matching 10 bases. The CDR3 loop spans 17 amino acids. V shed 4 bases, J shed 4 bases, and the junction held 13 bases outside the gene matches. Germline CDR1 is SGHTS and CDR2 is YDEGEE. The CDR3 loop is CASSGLGASGSRETQYF. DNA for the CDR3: TGTGCCAGCAGCGGACTAGGGGCTAGCGGGAGTAGAGAGACCCAGTACTTC.

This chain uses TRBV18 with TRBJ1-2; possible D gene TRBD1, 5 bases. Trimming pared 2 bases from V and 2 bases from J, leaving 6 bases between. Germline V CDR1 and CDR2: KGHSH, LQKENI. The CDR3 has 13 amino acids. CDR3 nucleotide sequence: TGTGCCAGCTCACCAGGGGGGAACTATGGCTACACCTTC. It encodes CASSPGGNYGYTF.

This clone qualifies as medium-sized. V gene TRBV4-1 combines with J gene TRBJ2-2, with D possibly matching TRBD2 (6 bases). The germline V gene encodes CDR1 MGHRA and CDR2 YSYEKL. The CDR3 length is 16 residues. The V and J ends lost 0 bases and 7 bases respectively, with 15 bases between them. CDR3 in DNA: TGCGCCAGCAGCCAAGATGTTAGCGGTTGGGGCGGGGAGCTGTTTTTT. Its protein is CASSQDVSGWGGELFF.

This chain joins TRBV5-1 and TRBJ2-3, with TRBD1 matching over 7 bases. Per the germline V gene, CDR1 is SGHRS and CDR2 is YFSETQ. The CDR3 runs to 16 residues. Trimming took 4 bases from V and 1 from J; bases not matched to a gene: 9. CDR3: CASSLATGLGTDTQYF. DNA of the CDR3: TGCGCCAGCAGCCTCGCGACAGGGCTCGGCACAGATACGCAGTATTTT.

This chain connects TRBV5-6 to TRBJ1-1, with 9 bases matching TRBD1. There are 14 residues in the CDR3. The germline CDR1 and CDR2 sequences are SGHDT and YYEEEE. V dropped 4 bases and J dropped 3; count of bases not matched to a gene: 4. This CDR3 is CASSTGTGYTEAFF. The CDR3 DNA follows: TGTGCCAGCAGCACGGGGACAGGGTACACTGAAGCTTTCTTT.

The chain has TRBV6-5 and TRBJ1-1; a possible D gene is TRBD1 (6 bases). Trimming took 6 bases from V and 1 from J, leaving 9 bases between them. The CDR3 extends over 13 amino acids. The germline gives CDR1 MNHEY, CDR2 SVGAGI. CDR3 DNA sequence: TGTGCCAGCAGCGTGGGACAGAACACTGAAGCTTTCTTT. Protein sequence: CASSVGQNTEAFF.